Presented here are 24 T cell receptor beta chains from one specimen sequenced in a study of graft-versus-host responses after intestinal transplantation. These receptors have no known antigen. The table came from immunoSEQ multiplex PCR; TCRdb's copy has only in-frame clones and leaves some out. The sample has just under 85,000 clones; 91% are singletons. The input for sequencing was unstimulated CD8+ T cells sorted from spleen or lymph node cells, taken before transplant. The receptors shown here come from a human donor who was the organ donor for an intestinal transplant.

The rearrangement uses TRBV27 and TRBJ2-7; D not resolved. The CDR3 is 13 amino acids. The V and J ends lost 8 bases and 4 bases respectively, with 15 bases between them. Germline assignment: CDR1 MNHEY and CDR2 SMNVEV (reference sequence). The chain's CDR3 is CASGLGHLYEQYF. In DNA, the CDR3 is TGTGCCAGCGGGCTCGGGCATCTTTACGAGCAGTACTTC.

Here the CDR3 DNA reads TGTGCCAGCAGTTACAGTAGGACAGGGGTTAGGGAGACCCAGTACTTC. It translates to CASSYSRTGVRETQYF. V usage is TRBV6-5 and J usage is TRBJ2-5; 9 positions match TRBD1. The CDR3 is 16 amino acids. Germline V gene lookup returns CDR1 MNHEY and CDR2 SVGAGI. J lost 5 bases, V lost 2 bases, and 9 bases had no gene match.

V is TRBV11-2 and J is TRBJ1-6, with D maybe TRBD1 (5 bases). V lost 1 base, J lost 10 bases, and 17 bases lay in between. The germline V gene has CDR1 SGHAT and CDR2 FQNNGV. The CDR3 covers 16 residues. The CDR3 sequence is CASSLVIDSLKSPLHF. CDR3 bases: TGTGCCAGCAGCTTAGTAATAGACAGCCTGAAATCACCCCTCCACTTT.

This chain links TRBV4-1 with TRBJ2-7; 10 nucleotides agree with TRBD2. The CDR3 has 18 residues. The germline CDR1 and CDR2 sequences are MGHRA and YSYEKL. V trimming: 0 bases; J trimming: 4 bases; junction bases outside the gene matches: 12. In DNA form, the CDR3 reads TGCGCCAGCAGCCAAGATACCCTAGCGGGAGAGTACGGTTACGAGCAGTACTTC. Its translation is CASSQDTLAGEYGYEQYF.

This clone was seen a single time. The chain recombines TRBV27 with TRBJ2-3, with 10 bases lining up with TRBD2. CDR1 MNHEY and CDR2 SMNVEV come from the germline V gene (reference sequence). V lost 2 bases to trimming and J lost 2 bases; unmatched junction nucleotides: 4. The CDR3 has 16 amino acids. DNA for the CDR3: TGTGCCAGCAGTTTAGGGCTAGCGGGAGTCACAGATACGCAGTATTTT. Translation gives CASSLGLAGVTDTQYF.

This clone was counted a few times. The chain uses TRBV6-1 and TRBJ1-2; D remains unclear. Germline V gives CDR1 MNHNS, CDR2 SASEGT. The V end was cut by 0 bases, the J end by 5 bases, with 13 bases between. The CDR3 totals 15 residues. The CDR3 protein is CASSEALGRKYGYTF. CDR3 DNA: TGTGCCAGCAGTGAAGCCCTCGGCAGGAAATATGGCTACACCTTC.

The chain uses TRBV7-9 and TRBJ2-4, with D unresolved. This CDR3 is 16 amino acids long. V dropped 3 bases and J dropped 0 bases, with 12 bases sitting between them. CDR1 and CDR2 (germline): SEHNR, FQNEAQ (reference sequence). The CDR3 reads CASSFPVEQAKNIQYF. The CDR3 DNA reads as TGTGCCAGCAGCTTTCCTGTGGAACAAGCCAAAAACATTCAGTACTTC.

J is TRBJ2-2 and V is TRBV5-6, with TRBD2 matching over 8 bases. The V and J ends lost 2 bases and 2 bases, in that order; junction bases with no gene match: 5. Germline assignment: CDR1 SGHDT and CDR2 YYEEEE. CDR3 length equals 16 residues. The CDR3 loop is CASSFGLAGNTGELFF. The DNA of the CDR3 is TGTGCCAGCAGCTTTGGCCTAGCGGGTAACACCGGGGAGCTGTTTTTT.

The CDR3 bases are TGTGCCAGCAGGACTACTCGGGACTCGCCGAACAGGACCGGGGAGCTGTTTTTT. This gives the protein CASRTTRDSPNRTGELFF. V gene TRBV2 combines with J gene TRBJ2-2, with D perhaps TRBD2 (6 bases). Germline CDR1 is SNHLY and CDR2 is FYNNEI. Trimming left V 6 bases short and J 5 bases short, with 25 bases between. CDR3 length: 18 residues.

The V gene is TRBV4-1, the J gene TRBJ1-2, with D tentatively TRBD1 (6 bases). Trimming shortened V by 5 bases and J by 4 bases, and 14 bases separated the two germline ends. Looked up from germline, CDR1 is MGHRA and CDR2 is YSYEKL. The CDR3 loop spans 14 amino acids. The CDR3 region is CASSSGTIRYGYTF. For the CDR3, the DNA is TGCGCCAGCAGCTCCGGGACAATACGCTATGGCTACACCTTC.

Concerning this clone: This sample includes further DNA sequences coding for the same CDR3. The rearrangement uses TRBV5-1 and TRBJ2-3, with TRBD1 as a possible D gene (5 bases). Per the germline V gene, CDR1 is SGHRS and CDR2 is YFSETQ. The length of the CDR3 is 17 residues. The V gene lost 1 base and the J gene lost 1 base, with 16 bases spanning the gap. The CDR3 region has the DNA TGCGCCAGCAGCTTGCACCTTGGGGCCAGTCGCACAGATACGCAGTATTTT. Protein sequence: CASSLHLGASRTDTQYF.

The V call is TRBV5-1, the J call TRBJ2-7, with 9 nucleotides matching TRBD1. The germline gives CDR1 SGHRS, CDR2 YFSETQ. The CDR3 runs to 15 residues. V lost 4 bases to trimming and J lost 3 bases; unmatched junction nucleotides: 8. The CDR3 bases are TGCGCCAGCAGCGAAGGACAGGGGTGGTTCTACGAGCAGTACTTC. Encoded protein: CASSEGQGWFYEQYF.

Worth noting for this clone: Other DNA sequences in this specimen translate into the identical CDR3. The rearrangement uses TRBV19 and TRBJ2-7; D unresolved. CDR3 size: 14 residues. The V gene's germline CDR1 is LNHDA and CDR2 SQIVND (reference sequence). V was trimmed by 1 base and J by 1 base, leaving 8 bases between them. Here the CDR3 reads CASSIVGSSYEQYF. Written as DNA, the CDR3 is TGTGCCAGTAGTATAGTTGGCAGTTCCTACGAGCAGTACTTC.

This chain joins TRBV4-1 and TRBJ1-1, with D perhaps matching TRBD1 (6 bases). The V and J ends lost 1 base and 4 bases respectively, with 13 bases between them. CDR3 length: 15 residues. Germline CDR1 reads MGHRA; CDR2 reads YSYEKL. Written as DNA, the CDR3 is TGCGCCAGCAGCCAAGTGGCAGGGGCGGGCACTGAAGCTTTCTTT. Translated, it gives CASSQVAGAGTEAFF.

CDR3 region: CASSLEYKGPVNYGYTF. The CDR3, as DNA: TGTGCCAGCAGCTTAGAGTATAAGGGGCCTGTTAACTATGGCTACACCTTC. The chain joins TRBV7-8 to TRBJ1-2; perhaps TRBD1 as D (5 bases). CDR3 size: 17 residues. The germline V and J ends were trimmed by 1 base and 1 base, with 16 bases remaining between them. CDR1 is SGHVS and CDR2 is FQNEAQ in the germline V gene.

V is TRBV6-5 and J is TRBJ2-3, with a weak D call TRBD2 (6 bases). The length of the CDR3 is 15 residues. V lost 7 bases and J 2 bases, leaving 16 bases between the germline ends. The germline CDR1 and CDR2 sequences are MNHEY and SVGAGI. The CDR3 loop is CASKTSMGITDTQYF. DNA for the CDR3: TGTGCCAGCAAGACTAGTATGGGAATCACAGATACGCAGTATTTT.

This clone came up once. CDR3 in amino acids: CASSLIAGVGTDTQYF. The CDR3 bases are TGTGCCAGCAGCTTAATAGCGGGAGTAGGTACAGATACGCAGTATTTT. The chain combines TRBV7-3 with TRBJ2-3, with 9 bases matching TRBD2. The junction had 5 bases not matched to a gene; V was cut back by 1 base and J by 3 bases. This CDR3 region has 16 residues. Germline V gene data show CDR1 as SGHTA and CDR2 as FQGTGA.

This chain uses TRBV11-2 with TRBJ2-5; D not resolved. Per germline, CDR1 SGHAT and CDR2 FQNNGV. V lost 2 bases, J lost 2 bases, and 21 bases lay in between. This CDR3 has 18 amino acids. Written as DNA, the CDR3 is TGTGCCAGCAGCTTACTAGGCCAAGGAAGCCAATCTCAAGAGACCCAGTACTTC. Translating it yields CASSLLGQGSQSQETQYF.

The chain recombines TRBV12-5 with TRBJ1-1; D unresolved. Trimming shortened V by 4 bases and J by 3 bases, and 12 bases separated the two germline ends. The CDR3 is 14 residues long. Germline V gene data show CDR1 as LGHNT and CDR2 as FRNRAP. This chain's CDR3 is CASGSMIQDTEAFF. The DNA for the CDR3 is TGTGCTAGTGGTTCTATGATCCAGGACACTGAAGCTTTCTTT.

The V gene is TRBV15, the J gene TRBJ1-2, with TRBD1 as a possible D gene (5 bases). Germline loops: CDR1 LNHNV, CDR2 YYDKDF (reference sequence). V was pared by 5 bases and J by 2 bases, with 12 bases between. The CDR3 is 14 amino acids. CDR3 residues: CATSEGPNNYGYTF. CDR3 nucleotide sequence: TGTGCCACCAGCGAGGGACCGAACAACTATGGCTACACCTTC.

The chain employs TRBV5-1 and TRBJ2-7; D is perhaps TRBD2 (5 bases). In germline, CDR1 is SGHRS, CDR2 YFSETQ. This CDR3 spans 13 amino acids. V was pared by 0 bases and J by 4 bases, with 8 bases between. The CDR3 DNA is TGCGCCAGCAGCTTGGCCGCGGGTTACGAGCAGTACTTC. Amino acids: CASSLAAGYEQYF. The complete variable domain, with remaining parts taken from reference TRBV5-1 and TRBJ2-7, reads KAGVTQTPRYLIKTRGQQVTLSCSPISGHRSVSWYQQTPGQGLQFLFEYFSETQRNKGNFPGRFSGRQFSNSRSEMNVSTLELGDSALYLCASSLAAGYEQYFGPGTRLTVT.

V is TRBV6-4 and J is TRBJ2-2; no firm D call. The ends were cut back, 3 bases at V and 1 base at J, with 9 bases in the middle. This CDR3 has 15 amino acids. Germline CDR1 is MRHNA and CDR2 is SNTAGT. The DNA for the CDR3 is TGTGCCAGCAGTGAACAACCGCAGAACACCGGGGAGCTGTTTTTT. This encodes CASSEQPQNTGELFF.

J is TRBJ1-5 and V is TRBV6-5; D might be TRBD1 (5 bases). The CDR3 runs 15 residues. Trimming removed 7 bases from V and 2 bases from J, with 15 bases in between. Looked up from germline, CDR1 is MNHEY and CDR2 is SVGAGI. Here the CDR3 reads CASTPAPGGNQPQHF. The CDR3 DNA is TGTGCCAGCACCCCGGCCCCGGGGGGCAATCAGCCCCAGCATTTT.

The chain combines TRBV10-3 with TRBJ2-1; D gene ambiguous. Looked up from germline, CDR1 is ENHRY and CDR2 is SYGVKD. The CDR3 totals 15 residues. Trimming pared 0 bases from V and 4 bases from J, leaving 10 bases between. The CDR3 spells CAISESRSEYNEQFF. The CDR3, as DNA: TGTGCCATCAGTGAGTCTCGGTCGGAGTACAATGAGCAGTTCTTC.